This is a list of T cell receptor beta chains from one sample in a study of T-cell reconstitution after alpha-beta-depleted transplantation in children. TCRdb itself ran the PCR reads through MiXCR, one entry per CDR3 protein. The data contain approximately 240,000 distinct CDR3 sequences, under 9.5% of them singletons. The sample in question was PBMCs from the stem cell graft donor, obtained from the stem cell graft. The receptors were sampled from a human donor who donated a stem cell graft to a child with acute lymphoblastic leukemia. The conserved cysteine and the conserved F or W are not part of the CDR3 here.

v_gene: TRBV5-1
CDR3aa: ASSPTGGNEQF

v_gene: TRBV12-3/TRBV12-4
CDR3aa: ASSPQSTGNQETQY

v_gene: TRBV20-1
CDR3aa: SARDRDGRYEQY

v_gene: TRBV27
CDR3aa: ASSFMSPVYEQY

v_gene: TRBV3-1
CDR3aa: ASCHRTGVGIQY

v_gene: TRBV5-6
CDR3aa: ASSPDRSEVGYT

v_gene: TRBV29-1
CDR3aa: SVDNRDRGSLQYGYT

v_gene: TRBV7-2
CDR3aa: ASSTHRDRGTNYGYT

v_gene: TRBV6-2/TRBV6-3
CDR3aa: ASSYGRTYSPLH

v_gene: TRBV18
CDR3aa: ASSPPGGSSYNEQF

v_gene: TRBV5-1
CDR3aa: ASSLDWRSTEAF

v_gene: TRBV7-2
CDR3aa: ASSRDGTSGGRGTQY

v_gene: TRBV7-2
CDR3aa: ASSFRLAYEQF

v_gene: TRBV20-1
CDR3aa: SASTQELGAQH

v_gene: TRBV5-1
CDR3aa: ASSLEADRGNEQY

v_gene: TRBV10-3
CDR3aa: AGRQDTTDTQY

v_gene: TRBV11-1
CDR3aa: ASSLSGTEGYEQY

v_gene: TRBV20-1
CDR3aa: SARGGFWTEAF

v_gene: TRBV29-1
CDR3aa: SVEPGRGYEQY

v_gene: TRBV12-2
CDR3aa: ASRLVIPANTEAF

v_gene: TRBV5-5
CDR3aa: ASSLFRGIDEKLF

v_gene: TRBV6-5
CDR3aa: ASSYSGGGSENPIY

v_gene: TRBV7-9
CDR3aa: ASSHRQGPEAF

v_gene: TRBV7-8
CDR3aa: ASSLAQAVGPYEQY

v_gene: TRBV7-2
CDR3aa: ASSLGPGAANEQF

v_gene: TRBV5-1
CDR3aa: ASSPGINPGTEAF

v_gene: TRBV5-6
CDR3aa: ASSPRTGEVYGYT

v_gene: TRBV12-3/TRBV12-4
CDR3aa: ASSLVSPLH

v_gene: TRBV27
CDR3aa: ATRSGLAYSNQPQH

v_gene: TRBV2
CDR3aa: ASWKDTNTGELF

v_gene: TRBV7-9
CDR3aa: ASSSALGGKIYEQY

v_gene: TRBV27
CDR3aa: ASTPGGQGSGYT

v_gene: TRBV5-1
CDR3aa: ASSPVGRSDTEAF

v_gene: TRBV18
CDR3aa: ASSPEWGPLGDEQF

v_gene: TRBV5-1
CDR3aa: ASSFGTSSNGYT

v_gene: TRBV12-3/TRBV12-4
CDR3aa: ASILGNTEAF